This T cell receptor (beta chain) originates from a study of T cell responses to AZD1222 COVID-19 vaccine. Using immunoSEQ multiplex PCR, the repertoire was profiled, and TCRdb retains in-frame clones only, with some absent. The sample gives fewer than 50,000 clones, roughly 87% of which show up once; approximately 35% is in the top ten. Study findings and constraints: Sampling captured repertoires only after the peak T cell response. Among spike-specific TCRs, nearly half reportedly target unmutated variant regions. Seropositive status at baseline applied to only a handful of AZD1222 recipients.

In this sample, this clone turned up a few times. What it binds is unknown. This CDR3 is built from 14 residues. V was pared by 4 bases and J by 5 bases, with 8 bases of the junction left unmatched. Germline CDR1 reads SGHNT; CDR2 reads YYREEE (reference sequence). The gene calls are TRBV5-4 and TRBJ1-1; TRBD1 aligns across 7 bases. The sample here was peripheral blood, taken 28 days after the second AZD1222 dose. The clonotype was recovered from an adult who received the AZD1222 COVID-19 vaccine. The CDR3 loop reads CASSPLTGQTEAFF. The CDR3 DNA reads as TGTGCCAGCAGCCCCTTGACAGGGCAAACTGAAGCTTTCTTT.